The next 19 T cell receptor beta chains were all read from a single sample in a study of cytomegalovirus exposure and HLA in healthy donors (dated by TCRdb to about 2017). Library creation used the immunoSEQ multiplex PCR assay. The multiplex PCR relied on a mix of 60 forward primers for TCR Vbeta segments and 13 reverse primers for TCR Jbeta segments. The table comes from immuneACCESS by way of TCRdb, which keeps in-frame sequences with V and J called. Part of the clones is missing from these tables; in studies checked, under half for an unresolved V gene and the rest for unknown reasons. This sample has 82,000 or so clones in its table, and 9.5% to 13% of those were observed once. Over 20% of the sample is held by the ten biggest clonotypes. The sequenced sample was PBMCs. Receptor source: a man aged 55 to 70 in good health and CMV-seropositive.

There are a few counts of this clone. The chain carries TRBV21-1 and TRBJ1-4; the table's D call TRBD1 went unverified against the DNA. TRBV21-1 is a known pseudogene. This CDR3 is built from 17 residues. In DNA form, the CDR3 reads TGTGCCAGCAGCAGGAGGGACAGTAAGCCAACTAATGAAAAACTGTTTTTT. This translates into CASSRRDSKPTNEKLFF.

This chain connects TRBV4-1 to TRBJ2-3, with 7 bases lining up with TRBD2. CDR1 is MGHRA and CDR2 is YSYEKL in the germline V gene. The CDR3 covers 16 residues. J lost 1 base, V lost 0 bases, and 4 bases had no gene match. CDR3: CASSQDPSGGTDTQYF. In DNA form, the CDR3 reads TGCGCCAGCAGCCAAGATCCCAGCGGGGGCACAGATACGCAGTATTTT.

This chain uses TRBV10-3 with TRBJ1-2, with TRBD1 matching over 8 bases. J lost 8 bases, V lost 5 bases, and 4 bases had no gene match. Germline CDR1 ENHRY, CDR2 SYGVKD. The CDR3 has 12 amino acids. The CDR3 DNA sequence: TGTGCCATCAGTCCACAGGGGGTCGGCTACACCTTC. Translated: CAISPQGVGYTF.

The CDR3 reads CASSRQGLAGVNEQFF. The CDR3 DNA sequence: TGTGCCAGTAGTAGGCAGGGACTAGCGGGAGTGAATGAGCAGTTCTTC. V and J are TRBV19 and TRBJ2-1, with TRBD2 matching over 14 bases. With V trimmed by 4 bases and J by 7 bases, 6 bases remained unmatched. Germline CDR1 reads LNHDA; CDR2 reads SQIVND (reference sequence). The CDR3 covers 16 residues.

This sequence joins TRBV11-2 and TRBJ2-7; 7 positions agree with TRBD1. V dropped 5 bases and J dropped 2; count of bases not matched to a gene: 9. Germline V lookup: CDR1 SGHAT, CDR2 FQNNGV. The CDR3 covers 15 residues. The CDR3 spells CASSPRPGTAYEQYV. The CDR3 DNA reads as TGTGCCAGCAGCCCCAGACCCGGGACAGCCTACGAGCAGTACGTC.

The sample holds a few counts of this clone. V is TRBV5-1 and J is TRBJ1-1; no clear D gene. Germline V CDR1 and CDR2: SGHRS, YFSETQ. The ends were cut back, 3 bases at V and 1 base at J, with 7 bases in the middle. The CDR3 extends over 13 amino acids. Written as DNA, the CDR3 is TGCGCCAGCAGCTCAACACGGAACACTGAAGCTTTCTTT. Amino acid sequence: CASSSTRNTEAFF.

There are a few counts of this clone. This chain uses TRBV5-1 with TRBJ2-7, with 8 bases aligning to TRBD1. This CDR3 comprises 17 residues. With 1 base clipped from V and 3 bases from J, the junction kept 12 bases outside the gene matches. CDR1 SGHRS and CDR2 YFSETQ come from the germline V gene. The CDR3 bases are TGCGCCAGCAGCTTGAGAGGGGCCGGGACAGGAGACTACGAGCAGTACTTC. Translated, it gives CASSLRGAGTGDYEQYF.

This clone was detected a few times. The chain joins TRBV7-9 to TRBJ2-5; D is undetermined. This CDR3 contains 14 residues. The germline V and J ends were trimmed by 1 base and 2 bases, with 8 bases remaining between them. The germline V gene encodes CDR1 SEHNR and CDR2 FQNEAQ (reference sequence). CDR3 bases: TGTGCCAGCAGCTTAGGCATTAGTCAAGAGACCCAGTACTTC. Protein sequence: CASSLGISQETQYF.

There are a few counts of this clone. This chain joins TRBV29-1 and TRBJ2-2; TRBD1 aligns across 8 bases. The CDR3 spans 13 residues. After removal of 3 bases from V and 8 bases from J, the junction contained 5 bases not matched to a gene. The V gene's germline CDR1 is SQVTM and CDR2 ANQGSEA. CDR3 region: CSVEFRGQGELFF. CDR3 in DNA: TGCAGCGTTGAGTTCAGGGGGCAAGGGGAGCTGTTTTTT.

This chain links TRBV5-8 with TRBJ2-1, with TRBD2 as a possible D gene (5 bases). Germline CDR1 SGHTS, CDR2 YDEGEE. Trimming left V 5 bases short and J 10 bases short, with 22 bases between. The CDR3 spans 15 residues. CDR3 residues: CASRLPGVPKPEQFF. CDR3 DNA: TGTGCCAGCAGACTTCCCGGGGTCCCGAAGCCCGAGCAGTTCTTC.

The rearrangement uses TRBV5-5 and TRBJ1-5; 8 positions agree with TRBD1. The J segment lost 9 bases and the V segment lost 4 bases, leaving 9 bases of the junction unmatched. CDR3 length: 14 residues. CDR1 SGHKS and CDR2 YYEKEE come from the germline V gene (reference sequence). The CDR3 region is CASSPGQARAPQHF. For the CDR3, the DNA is TGTGCCAGCAGCCCGGGACAGGCTAGAGCGCCCCAGCATTTT.

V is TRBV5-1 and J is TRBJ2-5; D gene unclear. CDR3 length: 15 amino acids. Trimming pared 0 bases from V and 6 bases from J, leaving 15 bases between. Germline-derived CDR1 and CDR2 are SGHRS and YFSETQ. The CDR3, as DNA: TGCGCCAGCAGCTTGGGAGGAGTGTTGGTACAGACCCAGTACTTC. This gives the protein CASSLGGVLVQTQYF. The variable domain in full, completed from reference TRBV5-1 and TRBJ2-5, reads KAGVTQTPRYLIKTRGQQVTLSCSPISGHRSVSWYQQTPGQGLQFLFEYFSETQRNKGNFPGRFSGRQFSNSRSEMNVSTLELGDSALYLCASSLGGVLVQTQYFGPGTRLLVL.

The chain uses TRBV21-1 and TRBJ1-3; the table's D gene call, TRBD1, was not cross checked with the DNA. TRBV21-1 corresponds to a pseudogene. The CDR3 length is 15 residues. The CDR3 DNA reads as TGTGCCAGCAGCAAGGGACAGGGCGCAGGAAACACCATATATTTT. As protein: CASSKGQGAGNTIYF.

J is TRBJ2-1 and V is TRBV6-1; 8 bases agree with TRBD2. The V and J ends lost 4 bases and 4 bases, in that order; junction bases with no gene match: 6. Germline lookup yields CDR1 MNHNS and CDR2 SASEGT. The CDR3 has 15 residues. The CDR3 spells CASSVGTSLYNEQFF. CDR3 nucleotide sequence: TGTGCCAGCAGTGTTGGGACTAGTCTTTACAATGAGCAGTTCTTC.

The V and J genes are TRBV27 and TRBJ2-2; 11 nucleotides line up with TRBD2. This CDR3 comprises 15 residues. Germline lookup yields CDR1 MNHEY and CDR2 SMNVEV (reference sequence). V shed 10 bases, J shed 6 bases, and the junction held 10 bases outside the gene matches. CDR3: CAIGGTSGLPGELFF. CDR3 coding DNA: TGTGCCATCGGGGGGACTAGCGGCCTCCCCGGGGAGCTGTTTTTT.

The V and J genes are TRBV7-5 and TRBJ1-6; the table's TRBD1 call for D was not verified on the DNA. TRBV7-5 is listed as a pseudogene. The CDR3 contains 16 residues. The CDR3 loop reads CARSPKTFTGDSPLHF. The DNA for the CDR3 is TGTGCCAGAAGCCCCAAGACGTTCACAGGGGATTCACCCCTCCACTTT.

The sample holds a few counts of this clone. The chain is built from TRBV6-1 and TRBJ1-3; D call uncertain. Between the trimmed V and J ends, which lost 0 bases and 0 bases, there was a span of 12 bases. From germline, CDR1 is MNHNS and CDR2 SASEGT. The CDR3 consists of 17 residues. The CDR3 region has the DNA TGTGCCAGCAGTGAAGCCGGGTTCCTCAACTCTGGAAACACCATATATTTT. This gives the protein CASSEAGFLNSGNTIYF.

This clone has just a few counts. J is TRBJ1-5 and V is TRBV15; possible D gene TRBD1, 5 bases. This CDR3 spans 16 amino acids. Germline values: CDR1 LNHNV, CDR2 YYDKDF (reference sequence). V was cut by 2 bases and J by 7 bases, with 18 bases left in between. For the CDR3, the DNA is TGTGCCACCAGCAGATCGGGACTTTTGGCTCGGCAGCCCCAGCATTTT. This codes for CATSRSGLLARQPQHF. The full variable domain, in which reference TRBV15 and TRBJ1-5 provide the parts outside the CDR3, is DAMVIQNPRYQVTQFGKPVTLSCSQTLNHNVMYWYQQKSSQAPKLLFHYYDKDFNNEADTPDNFQSRRPNTSFCFLDIRSPGLGDTAMYLCATSRSGLLARQPQHFGDGTRLSIL.

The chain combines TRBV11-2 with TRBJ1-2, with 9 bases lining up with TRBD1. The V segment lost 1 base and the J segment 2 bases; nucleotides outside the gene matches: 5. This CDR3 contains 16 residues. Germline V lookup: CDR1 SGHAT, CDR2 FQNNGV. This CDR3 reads CASSLVGTGTNYGYTF. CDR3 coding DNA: TGTGCCAGCAGCTTAGTAGGGACAGGGACAAACTATGGCTACACCTTC. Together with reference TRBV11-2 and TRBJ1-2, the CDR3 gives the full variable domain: EAGVAQSPRYKIIEKRQSVAFWCNPISGHATLYWYQQILGQGPKLLIQFQNNGVVDDSQLPKDRFSAERLKGVDSTLKIQPAKLEDSAVYLCASSLVGTGTNYGYTFGSGTRLTVV.